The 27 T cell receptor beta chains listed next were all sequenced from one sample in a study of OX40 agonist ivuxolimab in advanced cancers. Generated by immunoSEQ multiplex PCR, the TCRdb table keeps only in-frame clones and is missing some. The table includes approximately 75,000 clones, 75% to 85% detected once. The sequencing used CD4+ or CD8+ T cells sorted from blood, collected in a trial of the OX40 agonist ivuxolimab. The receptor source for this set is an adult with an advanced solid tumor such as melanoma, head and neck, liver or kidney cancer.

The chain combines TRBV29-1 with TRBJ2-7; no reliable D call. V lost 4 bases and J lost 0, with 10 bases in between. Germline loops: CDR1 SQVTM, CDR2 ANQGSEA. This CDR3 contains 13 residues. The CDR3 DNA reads TGCAGCGTTGGGCTGTATGGCTCCTACGAGCAGTACTTC. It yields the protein CSVGLYGSYEQYF.

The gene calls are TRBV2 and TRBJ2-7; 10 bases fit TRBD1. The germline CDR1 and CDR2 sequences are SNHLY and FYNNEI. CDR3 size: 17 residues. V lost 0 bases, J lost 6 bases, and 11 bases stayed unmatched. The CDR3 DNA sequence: TGTGCCAGCAGTGAAGCAGGGGGGACAGGGGTCCGACGCGAGCAGTACTTC. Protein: CASSEAGGTGVRREQYF.

The CDR3 DNA follows: TGTGCCAGCAGCCCCCGTGTCAATCAGCCCCAGCATTTT. Its protein product is CASSPRVNQPQHF. The chain couples TRBV7-2 to TRBJ1-5; D is undetermined. V was cut by 5 bases and J by 3 bases, with 8 bases left in between. CDR3 length: 13 residues. Germline V CDR1 and CDR2: SGHTA, FQGNSA. The variable domain in full, with the rest retrieved from reference TRBV7-2 and TRBJ1-5, is GAGVSQSPSNKVTEKGKDVELRCDPISGHTALYWYRQSLGQGLEFLIYFQGNSAPDKSGLPSDRFSAERTGGSVSTLTIQRTQQEDSAVYLCASSPRVNQPQHFGDGTRLSIL.

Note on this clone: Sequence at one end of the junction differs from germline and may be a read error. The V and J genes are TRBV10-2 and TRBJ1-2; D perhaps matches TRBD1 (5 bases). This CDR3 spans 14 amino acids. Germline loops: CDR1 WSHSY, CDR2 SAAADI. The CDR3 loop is CASSEFGTAYGYTF. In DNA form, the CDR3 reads TGCGCCAGCAGCGAGTTTGGGACGGCATATGGCTACACCTTC.

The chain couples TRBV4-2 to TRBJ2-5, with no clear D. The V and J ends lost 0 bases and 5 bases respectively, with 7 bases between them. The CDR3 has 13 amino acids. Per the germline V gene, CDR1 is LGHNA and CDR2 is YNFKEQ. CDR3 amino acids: CASSQEVRETQYF. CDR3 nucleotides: TGTGCCAGCAGCCAAGAGGTGCGGGAGACCCAGTACTTC.

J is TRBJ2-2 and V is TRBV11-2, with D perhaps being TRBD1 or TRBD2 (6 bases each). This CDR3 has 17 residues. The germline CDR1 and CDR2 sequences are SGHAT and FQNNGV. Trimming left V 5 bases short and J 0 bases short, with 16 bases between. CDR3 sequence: CASSPKGGRTNTGELFF. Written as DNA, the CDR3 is TGTGCCAGCAGCCCCAAGGGGGGCCGAACGAACACCGGGGAGCTGTTTTTT.

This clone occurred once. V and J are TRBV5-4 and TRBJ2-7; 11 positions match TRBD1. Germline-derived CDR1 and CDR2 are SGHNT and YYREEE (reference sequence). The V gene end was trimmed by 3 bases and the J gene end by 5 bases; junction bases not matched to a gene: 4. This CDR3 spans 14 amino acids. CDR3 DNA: TGTGCCAGCAGCTGGAGGACAGGGGGCGACGAGCAGTACTTC. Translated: CASSWRTGGDEQYF.

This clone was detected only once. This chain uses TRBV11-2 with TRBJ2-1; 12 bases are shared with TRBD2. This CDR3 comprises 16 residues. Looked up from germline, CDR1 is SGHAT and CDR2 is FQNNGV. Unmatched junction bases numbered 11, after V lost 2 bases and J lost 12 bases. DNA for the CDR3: TGTGCCAGCAGCTTAAGGACTAGCGGGACTGATTGGGGGCAGTTCTTC. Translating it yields CASSLRTSGTDWGQFF.

In nucleotides, the CDR3 is TGTGCCAGCTCACCAGACCAGAACTATGGCTACACCTTC. As protein: CASSPDQNYGYTF. This chain uses TRBV18 with TRBJ1-2, with D unresolved. With 2 bases removed from V and 2 bases from J, the gap between germline ends came to 6 bases. This CDR3 has 13 residues. The germline gives CDR1 KGHSH, CDR2 LQKENI.

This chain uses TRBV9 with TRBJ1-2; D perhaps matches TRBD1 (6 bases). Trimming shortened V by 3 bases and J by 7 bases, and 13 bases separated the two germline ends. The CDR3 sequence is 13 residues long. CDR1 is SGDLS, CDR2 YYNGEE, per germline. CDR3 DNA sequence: TGTGCCAGCAGCGCTCGAGGACAGCTTGGCTACACCTTC. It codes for CASSARGQLGYTF.

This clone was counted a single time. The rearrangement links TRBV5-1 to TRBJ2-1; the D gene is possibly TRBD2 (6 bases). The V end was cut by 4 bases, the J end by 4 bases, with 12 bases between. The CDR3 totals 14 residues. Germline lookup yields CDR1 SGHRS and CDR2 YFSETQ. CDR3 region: CASSRGLAYNEQFF. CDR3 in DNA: TGCGCCAGCAGCCGGGGACTTGCTTACAATGAGCAGTTCTTC. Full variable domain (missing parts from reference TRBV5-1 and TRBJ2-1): KAGVTQTPRYLIKTRGQQVTLSCSPISGHRSVSWYQQTPGQGLQFLFEYFSETQRNKGNFPGRFSGRQFSNSRSEMNVSTLELGDSALYLCASSRGLAYNEQFFGPGTRLTVL.

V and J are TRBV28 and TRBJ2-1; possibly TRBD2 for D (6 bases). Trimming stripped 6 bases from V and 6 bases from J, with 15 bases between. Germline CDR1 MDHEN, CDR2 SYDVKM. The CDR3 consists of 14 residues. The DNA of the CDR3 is TGTGCCAGCAGCCGCCCGGAGGGGCTCAATGAGCAGTTCTTC. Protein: CASSRPEGLNEQFF.

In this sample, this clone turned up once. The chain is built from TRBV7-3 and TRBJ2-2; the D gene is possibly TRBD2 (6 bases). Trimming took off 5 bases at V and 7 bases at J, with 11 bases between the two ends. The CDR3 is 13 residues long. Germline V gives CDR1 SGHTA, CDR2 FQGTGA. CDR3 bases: TGTGCCAGCAGCCTTGCGGGAATCGGGGAGCTGTTTTTT. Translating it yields CASSLAGIGELFF.

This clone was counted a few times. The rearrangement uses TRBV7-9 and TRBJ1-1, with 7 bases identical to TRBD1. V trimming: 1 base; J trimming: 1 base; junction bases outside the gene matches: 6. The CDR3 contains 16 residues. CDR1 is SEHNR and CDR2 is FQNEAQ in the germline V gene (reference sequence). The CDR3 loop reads CASSLGVGQANTEAFF. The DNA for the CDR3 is TGTGCCAGCAGCTTAGGGGTAGGACAGGCGAACACTGAAGCTTTCTTT.

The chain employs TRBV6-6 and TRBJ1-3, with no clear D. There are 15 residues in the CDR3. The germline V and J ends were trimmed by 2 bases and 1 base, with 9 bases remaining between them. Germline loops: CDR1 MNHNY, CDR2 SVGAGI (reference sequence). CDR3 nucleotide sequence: TGTGCCAGCAGTTACGGGTATGGGTCTGGAAACACCATATATTTT. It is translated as CASSYGYGSGNTIYF.

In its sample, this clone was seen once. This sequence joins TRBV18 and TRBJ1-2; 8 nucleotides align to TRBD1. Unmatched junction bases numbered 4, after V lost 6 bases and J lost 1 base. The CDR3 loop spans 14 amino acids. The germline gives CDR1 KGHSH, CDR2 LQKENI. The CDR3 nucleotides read TGTGCCAGCTCGCTCGGACAGGGTAACTATGGCTACACCTTC. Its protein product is CASSLGQGNYGYTF.

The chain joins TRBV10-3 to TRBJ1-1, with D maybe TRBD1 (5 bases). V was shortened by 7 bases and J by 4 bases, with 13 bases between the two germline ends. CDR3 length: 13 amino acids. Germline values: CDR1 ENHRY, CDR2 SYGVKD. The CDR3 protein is CAITGTGGTEAFF. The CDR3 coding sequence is TGTGCCATCACCGGGACGGGGGGCACTGAAGCTTTCTTT.

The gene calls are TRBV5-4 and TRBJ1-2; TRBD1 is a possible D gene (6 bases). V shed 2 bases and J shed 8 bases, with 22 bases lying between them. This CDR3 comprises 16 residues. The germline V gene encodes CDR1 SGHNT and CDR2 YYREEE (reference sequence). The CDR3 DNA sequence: TGTGCCAGCAGCTTAGCGCTGGGGGGCAGGGAGGGCGGCTACACCTTC. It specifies CASSLALGGREGGYTF.

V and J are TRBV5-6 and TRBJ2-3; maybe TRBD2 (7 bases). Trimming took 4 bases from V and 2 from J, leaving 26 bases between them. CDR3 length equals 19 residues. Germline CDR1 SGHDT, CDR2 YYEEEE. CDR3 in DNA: TGTGCCAGCAGCCTTTCCCCAGTAGGGGGGGGAGCAAACACAGATACGCAGTATTTT. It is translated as CASSLSPVGGGANTDTQYF.

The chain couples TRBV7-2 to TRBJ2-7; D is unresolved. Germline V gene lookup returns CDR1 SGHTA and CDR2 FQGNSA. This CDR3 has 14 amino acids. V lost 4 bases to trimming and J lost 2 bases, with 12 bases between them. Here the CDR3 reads CASSSRGGPYEQYF. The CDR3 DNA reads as TGTGCCAGCAGCTCAAGAGGTGGCCCCTACGAGCAGTACTTC. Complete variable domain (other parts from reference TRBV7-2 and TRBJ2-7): GAGVSQSPSNKVTEKGKDVELRCDPISGHTALYWYRQSLGQGLEFLIYFQGNSAPDKSGLPSDRFSAERTGGSVSTLTIQRTQQEDSAVYLCASSSRGGPYEQYFGPGTRLTVT.

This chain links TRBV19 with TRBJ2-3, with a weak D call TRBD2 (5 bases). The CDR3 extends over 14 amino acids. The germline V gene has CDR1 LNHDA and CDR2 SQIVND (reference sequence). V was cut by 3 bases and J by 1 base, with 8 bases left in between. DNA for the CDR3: TGTGCCAGTAGTATGAGCGGAGGCACAGATACGCAGTATTTT. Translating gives CASSMSGGTDTQYF.

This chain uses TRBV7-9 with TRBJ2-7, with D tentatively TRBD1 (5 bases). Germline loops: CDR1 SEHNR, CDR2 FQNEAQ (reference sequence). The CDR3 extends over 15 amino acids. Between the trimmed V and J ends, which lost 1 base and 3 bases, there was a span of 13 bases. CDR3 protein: CASSLVLDSRYEQYF. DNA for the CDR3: TGTGCCAGCAGCTTAGTTCTTGACAGCCGCTACGAGCAGTACTTC.

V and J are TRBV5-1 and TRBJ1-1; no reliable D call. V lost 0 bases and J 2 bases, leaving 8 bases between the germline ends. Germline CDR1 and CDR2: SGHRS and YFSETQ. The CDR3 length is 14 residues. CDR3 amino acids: CASSLVDLNTEAFF. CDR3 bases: TGCGCCAGCAGCTTGGTGGACCTAAACACTGAAGCTTTCTTT. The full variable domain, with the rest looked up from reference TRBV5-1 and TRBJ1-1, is KAGVTQTPRYLIKTRGQQVTLSCSPISGHRSVSWYQQTPGQGLQFLFEYFSETQRNKGNFPGRFSGRQFSNSRSEMNVSTLELGDSALYLCASSLVDLNTEAFFGQGTRLTVV.

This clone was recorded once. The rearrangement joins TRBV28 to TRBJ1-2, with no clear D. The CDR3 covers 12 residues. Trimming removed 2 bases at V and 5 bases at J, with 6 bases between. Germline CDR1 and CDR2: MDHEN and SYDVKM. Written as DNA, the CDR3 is TGTGCCAGCAGTTTAATTGGGTATGGCTACACCTTC. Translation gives CASSLIGYGYTF.

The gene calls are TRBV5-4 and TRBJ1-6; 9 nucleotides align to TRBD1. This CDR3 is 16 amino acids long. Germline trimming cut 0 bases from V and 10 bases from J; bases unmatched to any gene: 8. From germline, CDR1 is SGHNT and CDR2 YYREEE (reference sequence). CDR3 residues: CASSLELTGGGSPLHF. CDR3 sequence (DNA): TGTGCCAGCAGCTTGGAACTGACAGGGGGAGGGTCACCCCTCCACTTT.

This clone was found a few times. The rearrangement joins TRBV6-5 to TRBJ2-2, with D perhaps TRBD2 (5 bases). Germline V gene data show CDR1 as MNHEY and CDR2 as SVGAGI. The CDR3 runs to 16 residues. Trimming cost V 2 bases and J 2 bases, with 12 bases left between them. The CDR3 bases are TGTGCCAGCAGTTACCGGCGGAGGTCAAACACCGGGGAGCTGTTTTTT. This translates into CASSYRRRSNTGELFF.

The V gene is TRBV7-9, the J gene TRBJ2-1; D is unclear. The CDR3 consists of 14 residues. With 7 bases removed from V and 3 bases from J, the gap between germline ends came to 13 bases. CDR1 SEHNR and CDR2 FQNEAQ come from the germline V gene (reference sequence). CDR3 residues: CASTPRPLYNEQFF. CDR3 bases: TGTGCCAGCACCCCGAGGCCCCTCTACAATGAGCAGTTCTTC.